Following are 24 T cell receptor beta chains from one sample sequenced in a study of control samples from healthy donors and cancer patients. TCRdb's table, derived via immunoSEQ multiplex PCR, lists solely in-frame clones and lacks some. The sample carries around 64,000 clones, approximately 89% recorded once. The sequencing input was PBMCs. These receptors were collected from a man aged 55 to 69 with colorectal cancer.

The J gene is TRBJ2-3, the V gene TRBV5-8; possible D gene TRBD1, 6 bases. Germline loops: CDR1 SGHTS, CDR2 YDEGEE. This CDR3 is 15 amino acids long. Trimming shortened V by 4 bases and J by 1 base, and 13 bases separated the two germline ends. The CDR3 coding sequence is TGTGCCAGCAGCCCGCTGGGGGCGGGCACAGATACGCAGTATTTT. This sequence encodes CASSPLGAGTDTQYF.

This sequence joins TRBV3-1 (or the pseudogene TRBV3-2) and TRBJ2-4; TRBD2 matches at 9 bases. V dropped 0 bases and J dropped 8; count of bases not matched to a gene: 11. This CDR3 has 17 residues. Per germline, CDR1 LGHDT and CDR2 YNNKEL (reference sequence). The CDR3 loop is CASSQDSGGGAMDIQYF. The CDR3 nucleotides read TGTGCCAGCAGCCAAGATAGTGGCGGGGGGGCCATGGACATTCAGTACTTC.

The chain uses TRBV5-6 and TRBJ2-1; TRBD1 aligns across 7 bases. Trimming at V came to 4 bases and at J to 4 bases, leaving 11 bases not matched to a gene. Looked up from germline, CDR1 is SGHDT and CDR2 is YYEEEE. There are 16 residues in the CDR3. CDR3 coding DNA: TGTGCCAGCAGCCCCCTTGGCGGACAGGCTTACAATGAGCAGTTCTTC. It codes for CASSPLGGQAYNEQFF.

The rearrangement joins TRBV27 to TRBJ2-7, with 10 bases that match TRBD2. The V and J ends lost 2 bases and 2 bases, in that order; junction bases with no gene match: 3. The CDR3 extends over 15 amino acids. Germline V gene data show CDR1 as MNHEY and CDR2 as SMNVEV (reference sequence). CDR3 sequence (DNA): TGTGCCAGCAGTTTAGGGCTAGCGGGGGCCTACGAGCAGTACTTC. Translation: CASSLGLAGAYEQYF.

The chain is built from TRBV5-1 and TRBJ2-5; 7 bases map to TRBD2. V lost 3 bases to trimming and J lost 2 bases; unmatched junction nucleotides: 4. The CDR3 has 14 amino acids. In germline, CDR1 is SGHRS, CDR2 YFSETQ. The DNA for the CDR3 is TGCGCCAGCAGCTCGCGGGGGAATCAAGAGACCCAGTACTTC. Its translation is CASSSRGNQETQYF. The complete variable domain, with remaining parts taken from reference TRBV5-1 and TRBJ2-5, reads KAGVTQTPRYLIKTRGQQVTLSCSPISGHRSVSWYQQTPGQGLQFLFEYFSETQRNKGNFPGRFSGRQFSNSRSEMNVSTLELGDSALYLCASSSRGNQETQYFGPGTRLLVL.

This clone was counted once. The CDR3 reads CASSFKGRGTQYF. The CDR3, as DNA: TGTGCCAGCAGCTTCAAGGGGAGGGGGACCCAGTACTTC. The J gene is TRBJ2-5, the V gene TRBV11-2, with 7 bases identical to TRBD2. The CDR3 spans 13 residues. The trim removed 3 bases at V and 7 bases at J, leaving 5 bases unmatched. CDR1 and CDR2 from the germline V gene are SGHAT and FQNNGV.

The V gene is TRBV7-9, the J gene TRBJ2-1, with TRBD2 as a possible D gene (5 bases). Trimming removed 4 bases at V and 2 bases at J, with 15 bases between. This CDR3 region has 16 residues. CDR1 SEHNR and CDR2 FQNEAQ come from the germline V gene (reference sequence). CDR3 sequence (DNA): TGTGCCAGCAGCTCCGACGGAGCGGATACCTACAATGAGCAGTTCTTC. Translated: CASSSDGADTYNEQFF.

This chain connects TRBV7-9 to TRBJ1-2; 9 bases map to TRBD1. CDR3 size: 15 residues. CDR1 is SEHNR and CDR2 is FQNEAQ in the germline V gene (reference sequence). Trimming removed 5 bases from V and 4 bases from J; junction bases left unmatched: 8. CDR3 protein: CASSPLPGQGYGYTF. The CDR3 DNA sequence: TGTGCCAGCAGCCCACTCCCGGGACAGGGCTATGGCTACACCTTC.

The chain combines TRBV18 with TRBJ2-7, with a possible D match to TRBD1 (5 bases). With 6 bases removed from V and 0 bases from J, the gap between germline ends came to 30 bases. Per the germline V gene, CDR1 is KGHSH and CDR2 is LQKENI. This CDR3 contains 20 residues. DNA of the CDR3: TGTGCCAGCTCCCCCACAATGCGTCGACAGCCACCCTTTACCTCCTACGAGCAGTACTTC. Amino acids: CASSPTMRRQPPFTSYEQYF. The complete variable domain, with remaining parts taken from reference TRBV18 and TRBJ2-7, reads NAGVMQNPRHLVRRRGQEARLRCSPMKGHSHVYWYRQLPEEGLKFMVYLQKENIIDESGMPKERFSAEFPKEGPSILRIQQVVRGDSAAYFCASSPTMRRQPPFTSYEQYFGPGTRLTVT.

The rearrangement uses TRBV19 and TRBJ2-3, with 7 bases aligning to TRBD2. The junction had 12 bases not matched to a gene; V was cut back by 5 bases and J by 4 bases. CDR3 length equals 16 residues. CDR1 LNHDA and CDR2 SQIVND come from the germline V gene (reference sequence). CDR3 DNA sequence: TGTGCCAGTAGTGCCGACGCTACGGGGGGTTCAGATACGCAGTATTTT. It is translated as CASSADATGGSDTQYF.

The CDR3 here is CASSPGSFSKGGYTF. In nucleotides, the CDR3 is TGTGCCAGCAGCCCCGGGTCTTTCTCAAAGGGAGGCTACACCTTC. This chain uses TRBV7-2 with TRBJ1-2; D gene ambiguous. Trimming removed 5 bases at V and 8 bases at J, with 21 bases between. The CDR3 spans 15 residues. Per the germline V gene, CDR1 is SGHTA and CDR2 is FQGNSA.

The J gene is TRBJ2-3, the V gene TRBV5-1; no firm D call. V was clipped by 4 bases and J by 0 bases, with 15 bases between them. The CDR3 extends over 16 amino acids. Germline assignment: CDR1 SGHRS and CDR2 YFSETQ. This CDR3 is CASSTAVGFSTDTQYF. DNA of the CDR3: TGCGCCAGCAGCACGGCAGTGGGGTTTAGCACAGATACGCAGTATTTT.

The chain joins TRBV12-3 or TRBV12-4 to TRBJ2-3; D remains ambiguous. The CDR3 runs to 11 residues. V gave up 5 bases and J gave up 6 bases, with 6 bases separating them. In DNA, the CDR3 is TGTGCCAGCAGTCTACACGATACGCAGTATTTT. It yields the protein CASSLHDTQYF.

V and J are TRBV6-5 and TRBJ1-5; D gene ambiguous. This CDR3 spans 14 amino acids. Germline-derived CDR1 and CDR2 are MNHEY and SVGAGI. Trimming took 3 bases from V and 5 from J, leaving 11 bases between them. The CDR3 region is CASSYFGPDQPQHF. CDR3 DNA: TGTGCCAGCAGTTATTTTGGTCCCGATCAGCCCCAGCATTTT.

CDR3 DNA sequence: TGTGCCAGCAGTTTTAAAGGGTGGGATTCACCCCTCCACTTT. Translated: CASSFKGWDSPLHF. The rearrangement links TRBV27 to TRBJ1-6, with D uncertain. Looked up from germline, CDR1 is MNHEY and CDR2 is SMNVEV (reference sequence). V dropped 3 bases and J dropped 8 bases, with 11 bases sitting between them. This CDR3 has 14 amino acids.

This rearrangement joins TRBV18 to TRBJ1-2, with D possibly TRBD1 on 6 matching bases. From germline, CDR1 is KGHSH and CDR2 LQKENI. This CDR3 comprises 14 residues. Trimming took 0 bases from V and 7 from J, leaving 12 bases between them. The CDR3 here is CASSPPSGVGGYTF. The CDR3 coding sequence is TGTGCCAGCTCACCACCGTCAGGGGTTGGTGGCTACACCTTC.

V usage is TRBV11-2 and J usage is TRBJ2-3; no definite D call. V lost 5 bases, J lost 4 bases, and 13 bases lay in between. CDR1 is SGHAT, CDR2 FQNNGV, per germline. This CDR3 has 14 amino acids. This CDR3 reads CASSLSVSADTQYF. Here the CDR3 DNA reads TGTGCCAGCAGCCTATCGGTGAGCGCAGATACGCAGTATTTT. The full variable domain, in which reference TRBV11-2 and TRBJ2-3 provide the parts outside the CDR3, is EAGVAQSPRYKIIEKRQSVAFWCNPISGHATLYWYQQILGQGPKLLIQFQNNGVVDDSQLPKDRFSAERLKGVDSTLKIQPAKLEDSAVYLCASSLSVSADTQYFGPGTRLTVL.

This chain connects TRBV11-1 to TRBJ2-3; D not resolved. The CDR3 runs 13 residues. V shed 4 bases and J shed 0 bases, with 5 bases lying between them. Germline CDR1 SGHAT, CDR2 FQDESV (reference sequence). The CDR3 DNA reads as TGTGCCAGCAGCTCCATAAGCACAGATACGCAGTATTTT. As protein: CASSSISTDTQYF.

The chain couples TRBV9 to TRBJ1-2; no clear D. This CDR3 contains 13 residues. CDR1 and CDR2 (germline): SGDLS, YYNGEE. Deletions cut 0 bases from V and 2 bases from J, with 5 bases between. The CDR3 loop is CASSVDKNYGYTF. The CDR3 bases are TGTGCCAGCAGCGTAGACAAGAACTATGGCTACACCTTC.

The rearrangement joins TRBV7-2 to TRBJ2-5; the D is unclear. This CDR3 has 11 amino acids. Trimming removed 5 bases from V and 4 bases from J, with 5 bases in between. Germline assignment: CDR1 SGHTA and CDR2 FQGNSA. CDR3 residues: CASSQGETQYF. The CDR3 nucleotides are TGTGCCAGCAGCCAAGGAGAGACCCAGTACTTC.

The chain uses TRBV2 and TRBJ1-1; D uncertain. The CDR3 loop spans 14 amino acids. From germline, CDR1 is SNHLY and CDR2 FYNNEI. Trimming stripped 4 bases from V and 3 bases from J, with 12 bases between. CDR3: CASSVAATDTEAFF. The CDR3 DNA reads as TGTGCCAGCAGTGTGGCGGCCACGGACACTGAAGCTTTCTTT.

In this sample, this clone turned up once. The V call is TRBV4-1, the J call TRBJ2-7; 9 bases are a match to TRBD1. Germline loops: CDR1 MGHRA, CDR2 YSYEKL. V gave up 1 base and J gave up 4 bases; unmatched junction bases: 5. The CDR3 runs to 15 residues. Here the CDR3 reads CASSQGPGQGYEQYF. In DNA form, the CDR3 reads TGCGCCAGCAGCCAAGGGCCGGGACAGGGTTACGAGCAGTACTTC.

This clone appeared once. This chain uses TRBV27 with TRBJ2-2; no clear D gene. Germline CDR1 MNHEY, CDR2 SMNVEV (reference sequence). The germline V and J ends were trimmed by 5 bases and 1 base, with 14 bases remaining between them. The CDR3 is 16 residues long. CDR3 sequence reads: CASSPPAPLNTGELFF. The DNA for the CDR3 is TGTGCCAGCAGTCCCCCGGCCCCCTTGAACACCGGGGAGCTGTTTTTT.

For this clone: Other DNA sequences from this sample encode an identical CDR3 as well. CDR3 nucleotides: TGTGCCAGCAGCCAAGATAGAGGGGGCTATGGCTACACCTTC. Translating gives CASSQDRGGYGYTF. The V and J genes are TRBV3-1 (or the pseudogene TRBV3-2) and TRBJ1-2, with D possibly being TRBD1 (6 bases). Germline V gives CDR1 LGHDT, CDR2 YNNKEL (reference sequence). Trimming shortened V by 0 bases and J by 4 bases, and 9 bases separated the two germline ends. There are 14 residues in the CDR3.